This is a list of T cell receptor beta chains from one sample in a study of shared clonotypes between healthy human individuals. Measured with immunoSEQ multiplex PCR; TCRdb has only the in-frame clones, and not every one. The sample contains about 1,800,000 clones, less than 95% of which appear only once. Sequencing was done on a sample of naive CD8+ T cells sorted from blood. These TCRs come from a man between 18 and 29 years old in good health. Each CDR3 is given with its conserved first and last residue. The D gene is left open where the match is weak. Clone sizes are given selectively: once, few, many, or a class where the clone is expanded.

j_call | d_call | clone_size | cdr3_length | v_call | cdr3_nt | cdr3_aa
TRBJ2-3 | . | . | 14 | TRBV28 | TGTGCCAGCAGTTCTACAGGAGACACAGATACGCAGTATTTT | CASSSTGDTDTQYF
TRBJ2-2 | TRBD2 | . | 15 | TRBV27 | TGTGCCAGCGGGGTGCGGGGGGCTGGGACCGGGGAGCTGTTTTTT | CASGVRGAGTGELFF
TRBJ2-7 | TRBD1 | once | 16 | TRBV7-9 | TGTGCCAGCAGCCAGGAACCCGGGACAGGCACCTACGAGCAGTACTTC | CASSQEPGTGTYEQYF
TRBJ2-1 | TRBD2 | . | 15 | TRBV9 | TGTGCCAGCAGCTCTGGGGAGGGTGGTAGCAATGAGCAGTTCTTC | CASSSGEGGSNEQFF
TRBJ1-3 | . | . | 15 | TRBV5-1 | TGCGCCAGCAGCTTGGAAGGGGGGTTCGGAAACACCATATATTTT | CASSLEGGFGNTIYF
TRBJ2-5 | TRBD2 | . | 17 | TRBV27 | TGTGCCAGCAGTTTATCGCTTAGCACTAGCGGGAGGGAGACCCAGTACTTC | CASSLSLSTSGRETQYF
TRBJ2-3 | . | . | 14 | TRBV7-9 | TGTGCCAGCAGCTTCAGTTGGAGCACAGATACGCAGTATTTT | CASSFSWSTDTQYF
TRBJ2-7 | TRBD1 | . | 17 | TRBV7-9 | TGTGCCAGCAGCTTAGCTTCGGGTGGCAGGGGGATCTACGAGCAGTACTTC | CASSLASGGRGIYEQYF
TRBJ1-1 | TRBD1 | . | 14 | TRBV5-1 | TGCGCCAGCAGCTTGGGACAGGGGGCTACTGAAGCTTTCTTT | CASSLGQGATEAFF
TRBJ1-2 | . | . | 15 | TRBV13 | TGTGCCAGCAGCTTAGGCACGGGGGCAGGCTTTGGCTACACCTTC | CASSLGTGAGFGYTF
TRBJ2-7 | . | . | 16 | TRBV6-5 | TGTGCCAGCAGTTACTCGATTTCCGAGGTTCAGTACGAGCAGTACTTC | CASSYSISEVQYEQYF
TRBJ2-1 | . | once | 14 | TRBV28 | TGTGCCAGCAGTCCCCGACTACCCAGGGATGAGCAGTTCTTC | CASSPRLPRDEQFF
TRBJ2-5 | . | . | 17 | TRBV7-8 | TGTGCCAGCAGCTTACGTCGCAGGGGCCATTACCAAGAGACCCAGTACTTC | CASSLRRRGHYQETQYF
TRBJ1-3 | . | . | 14 | TRBV28 | TGTGCCAGCAGCCTAGAGTTCTCTGGAAACACCATATATTTT | CASSLEFSGNTIYF
TRBJ2-7 | . | . | 13 | TRBV6-1 | TGTGCCAGCAGTGAACCGGGCCAGTACGAGCAGTACTTC | CASSEPGQYEQYF
TRBJ2-3 | TRBD1 | . | 17 | TRBV7-9 | TGTGCCAGCACTAGTAACAGGGGAGTTCCTTCCTCAGATACGCAGTATTTT | CASTSNRGVPSSDTQYF
TRBJ1-4 | . | . | 15 | TRBV13 | TGTGCCAGCAGCCCGTGGGGGGATACGGGTGAAAAACTGTTTTTT | CASSPWGDTGEKLFF
TRBJ2-2 | TRBD1 | . | 15 | TRBV5-1 | TGCGCCAGCAGCGTAGGACAGGGGAACACCGGGGAGCTGTTTTTT | CASSVGQGNTGELFF
TRBJ1-2 | . | . | 13 | TRBV11-2 | TGTGCCAGCAGCTTGGAGGGGAACTATGGCTACACCTTC | CASSLEGNYGYTF
TRBJ1-2 | TRBD1 | . | 17 | TRBV2 | TGTGCCAGCAGATTACCTCGGGACAGGGACGATGGCTATGGCTACACCTTC | CASRLPRDRDDGYGYTF
TRBJ1-1 | . | . | 14 | TRBV9 | TGTGCCAGCAGCGTAGGGGCAGGGTCGGCTGAAGCTTTCTTT | CASSVGAGSAEAFF
TRBJ2-2 | . | once | 13 | TRBV29-1 | TGCAGCGCCGTCTCGATACTAAACGGGGAGCTGTTTTTT | CSAVSILNGELFF
TRBJ2-1 | . | . | 17 | TRBV7-6 | TGTGCCAGCAGCTCACCCGGCTATAGCGGAAACTACAATGAGCAGTTCTTC | CASSSPGYSGNYNEQFF
TRBJ2-7 | TRBD2 | . | 14 | TRBV5-1 | TGCGCCAGCAGCCCGGGACTAGCGGGAGACGAGCAGTACTTC | CASSPGLAGDEQYF
TRBJ1-5 | TRBD1 | . | 15 | TRBV5-1 | TGCGCCAGCAGCCCTGACAGGGCCGGCAATCAGCCCCAGCATTTT | CASSPDRAGNQPQHF
TRBJ2-1 | . | . | 13 | TRBV6-6 | TGTGCCAGCCTGTCTTTGGAAGACAATGAGCAGTTCTTC | CASLSLEDNEQFF
TRBJ2-7 | . | once | 15 | TRBV7-2 | TGTGCCAGCAGCTTAGTCGCTAGCGCAGGCTACGAGCAGTACTTC | CASSLVASAGYEQYF
TRBJ2-5 | TRBD2 | . | 17 | TRBV7-9 | TGTGCCAGCAGCTTAGCGCAGCAACTAGCGGGCCAAGAGACCCAGTACTTC | CASSLAQQLAGQETQYF
TRBJ1-1 | . | . | 11 | TRBV5-6 | TGTGCCTCTGGGGTAGGCACTGAAGCTTTCTTT | CASGVGTEAFF
TRBJ1-1 | . | . | 13 | TRBV28 | TGTGCCAGCAGTTTTCTGGGGCGGAAGGAAGCTTTCTTT | CASSFLGRKEAFF
TRBJ2-3 | . | . | 15 | TRBV6-1 | TGTGCCAGCAGTGAAGGGGTCCTTATAGGAGATACGCAGTATTTT | CASSEGVLIGDTQYF
TRBJ2-7 | . | . | 12 | TRBV10-2 | TGCGCCAGCAGTCAGAGTCTCTACGAGCAGTACTTC | CASSQSLYEQYF
TRBJ2-1 | TRBD2 | . | 21 | TRBV30 | TGTGCCTGGAGTACCTCCTCGGGACTAGCGGGAGGAAGGAGCTCCTACAATGAGCAGTTCTTC | CAWSTSSGLAGGRSSYNEQFF
TRBJ2-1 | . | . | 12 | TRBV27 | TGTGCCAGCAGTTTTCAGGGGAATGAGCAGTTCTTC | CASSFQGNEQFF
TRBJ1-2 | TRBD1 | . | 13 | TRBV27 | TGTGCCAGCAGGATAACAGGGGCGGATGGCTACACCTTC | CASRITGADGYTF
TRBJ2-1 | TRBD2 | . | 14 | TRBV27 | TGTGCCAGCAAACGACTAGCGGGGGACAATGAGCAGTTCTTC | CASKRLAGDNEQFF
TRBJ2-5 | TRBD1 | . | 15 | TRBV7-9 | TGTGCCAGCAGCCCGGTGACAGGGGGCTTAGAGACCCAGTACTTC | CASSPVTGGLETQYF
TRBJ2-3 | . | . | 13 | TRBV5-1 | TGCGCCAGCAGCTTGGGACAAACAGATACGCAGTATTTT | CASSLGQTDTQYF
TRBJ2-1 | TRBD2 | . | 17 | TRBV13 | TGTGCCAGCAGCTTCGCCGTTTTAGCGGGAAAGTACAATGAGCAGTTCTTC | CASSFAVLAGKYNEQFF
TRBJ2-7 | . | . | 14 | TRBV7-9 | TGTGCCAGCAGCTTAGAGAGGCTCTCCTACGAGCAGTACTTC | CASSLERLSYEQYF
TRBJ1-2 | . | . | 13 | TRBV2 | TGTGCCAGCAGTGAAGAGGCGGGTGGGGGCTACACCTTC | CASSEEAGGGYTF
TRBJ1-1 | . | . | 12 | TRBV5-6 | TGTGCCAGCAGCTTGGAGGGTACCGAAGCTTTCTTT | CASSLEGTEAFF
TRBJ2-7 | TRBD1 | . | 15 | TRBV4-1 | TGCGCCAGCAGCCATGCGACAGGGGCACTCTCCGAGCAGTACTTC | CASSHATGALSEQYF
TRBJ2-5 | TRBD1 | . | 14 | TRBV5-5 | TGTGCCAGCAGCCCGACAGGGGGCGCGGAGACCCAGTACTTC | CASSPTGGAETQYF